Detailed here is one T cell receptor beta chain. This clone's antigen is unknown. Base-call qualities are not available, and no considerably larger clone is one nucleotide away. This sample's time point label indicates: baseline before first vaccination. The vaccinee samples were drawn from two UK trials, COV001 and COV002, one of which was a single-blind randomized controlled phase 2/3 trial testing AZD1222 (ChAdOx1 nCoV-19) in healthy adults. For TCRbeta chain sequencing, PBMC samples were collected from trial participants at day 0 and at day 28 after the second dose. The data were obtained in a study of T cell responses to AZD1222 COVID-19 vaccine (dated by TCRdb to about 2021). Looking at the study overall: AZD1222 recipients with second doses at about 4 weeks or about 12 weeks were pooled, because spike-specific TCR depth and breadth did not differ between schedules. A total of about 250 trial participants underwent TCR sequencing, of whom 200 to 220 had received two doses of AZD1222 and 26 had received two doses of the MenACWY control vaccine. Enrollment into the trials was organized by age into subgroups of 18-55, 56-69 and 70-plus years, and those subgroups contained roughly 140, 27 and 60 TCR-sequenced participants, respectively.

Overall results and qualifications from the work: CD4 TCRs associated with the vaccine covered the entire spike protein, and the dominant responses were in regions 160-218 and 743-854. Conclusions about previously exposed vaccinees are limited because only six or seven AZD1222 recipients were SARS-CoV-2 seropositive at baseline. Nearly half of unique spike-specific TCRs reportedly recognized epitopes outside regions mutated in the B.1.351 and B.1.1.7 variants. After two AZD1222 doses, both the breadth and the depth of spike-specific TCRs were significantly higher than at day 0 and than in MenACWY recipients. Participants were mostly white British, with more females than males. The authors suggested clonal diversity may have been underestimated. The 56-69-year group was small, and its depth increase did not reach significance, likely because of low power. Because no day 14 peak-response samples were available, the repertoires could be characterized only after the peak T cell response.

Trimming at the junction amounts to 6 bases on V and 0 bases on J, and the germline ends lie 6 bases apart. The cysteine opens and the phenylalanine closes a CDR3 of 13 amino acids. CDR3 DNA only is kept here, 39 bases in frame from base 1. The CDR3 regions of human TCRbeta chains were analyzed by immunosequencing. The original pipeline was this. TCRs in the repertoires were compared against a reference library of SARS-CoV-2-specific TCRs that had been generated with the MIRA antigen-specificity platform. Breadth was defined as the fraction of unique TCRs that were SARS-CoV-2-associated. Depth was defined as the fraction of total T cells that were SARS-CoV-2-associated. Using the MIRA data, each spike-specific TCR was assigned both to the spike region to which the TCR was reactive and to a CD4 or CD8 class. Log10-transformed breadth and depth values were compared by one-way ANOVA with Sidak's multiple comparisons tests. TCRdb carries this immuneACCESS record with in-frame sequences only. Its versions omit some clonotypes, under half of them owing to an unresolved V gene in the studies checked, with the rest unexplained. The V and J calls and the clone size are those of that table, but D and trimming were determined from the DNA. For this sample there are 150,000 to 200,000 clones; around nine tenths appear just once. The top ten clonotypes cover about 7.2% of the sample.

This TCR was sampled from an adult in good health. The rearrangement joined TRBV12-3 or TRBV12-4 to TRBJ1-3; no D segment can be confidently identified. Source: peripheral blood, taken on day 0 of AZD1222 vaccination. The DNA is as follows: TGTGCCAGCAGCTCTTACTCTGGAAACACCATATATTTT. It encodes CASSSYSGNTIYF.